Listed below are T cell receptor beta chains from one sample, sequenced in a study of breast tumors, draining lymph nodes, adjacent tissues. MiXCR, applied by TCRdb to the multiplex PCR reads, yields one record per CDR3 protein. The sample has about 22,000 distinct CDR3 sequences; about 60% are singletons. The sequencing sample was made of breast tumor tissue. These receptors all come from a female donor with breast cancer. Some clones in this sample may be carry-over from other donors' samples. The CDR3 runs from the conserved cysteine through the conserved F or W. D genes are given only for firm matches. Clone size is given for some rows only: seen once, a few or many times, or a class if the clone is expanded.

cdr3_length d_call j_call clone_size v_call cdr3_nt cdr3_aa
14 NA TRBJ2-1 many TRBV20-1 TGCAGTGCTAGGCCCCCGGGCGGGATGTCTGAGCAGTTCTTC CSARPPGGMSEQFF
15 NA TRBJ1-3 many TRBV2 TGTGCCAGCAGTTTAGACAGTTACTCTGGAAACACCATATATTTT CASSLDSYSGNTIYF
16 TRBD2 TRBJ2-3 once TRBV5-6 TGTGCCAGCAGCTTGCGAGCGGGAGTCCTAGAAGATACGCAGTATTTT CASSLRAGVLEDTQYF
15 TRBD1 TRBJ2-3 once TRBV5-1 TGCGCCAGCAGCTTGGGACAGGGATACACAGATACGCAGTATTTT CASSLGQGYTDTQYF
16 NA TRBJ1-5 medium-sized TRBV10-3 TGTGCCATCAGTGAATTTCGGGCAGGGAACAATCAGCCCCAGCATTTT CAISEFRAGNNQPQHF
13 NA TRBJ1-1 NA TRBV29-1 TGCAGCGTTGAACAGATTCATAACACTGAAGCTTTCTTT CSVEQIHNTEAFF
12 NA TRBJ2-7 NA TRBV24-1 TGTGCCACCAGTGATTTTCAGGGTCGGCAGTACTTC CATSDFQGRQYF
15 NA TRBJ2-6 NA TRBV15 TGTGCCACCAGCGGGTTACACTTTGGGGCCAACGTCCTGACTTTC CATSGLHFGANVLTF
16 NA TRBJ2-3 many TRBV6-1 TGTGCCAGCAGTGCCCTGACTAGTAGCCCAGGAGATACGCAGTATTTT CASSALTSSPGDTQYF
14 NA TRBJ1-6 once TRBV6-5 TGTGCCAGCAGTTACCGCAGGTCGGAATCACCCCTCCACTTT CASSYRRSESPLHF
15 TRBD1 TRBJ2-2 many TRBV7-7 TGTGCTAGCAGCTCTGGGACAGGGAACACCGGGGAGCTGTTTTTT CASSSGTGNTGELFF
17 TRBD1 TRBJ1-6 many TRBV6-6 TGTGCCAGCAGTCACTCGGAGGGGTGGACAGGGGCCTCACCCCTCCACTTT CASSHSEGWTGASPLHF
13 NA TRBJ1-2 NA TRBV9 TGTGCCAGCAGCGTAGGGCAGACCTATGGCTACACCTTC CASSVGQTYGYTF
12 NA TRBJ1-1 many TRBV20-1 TGCAGTGCTAGATCGCCAGGGGACGACGCTTTCTTT CSARSPGDDAFF
16 NA TRBJ1-3 NA TRBV5-1 TGCGCCAGCAGATTCGATACAGGGTCCCCCGGAAACACCATATATTTT CASRFDTGSPGNTIYF
13 TRBD1 TRBJ1-2 NA TRBV2 TGTGCCAGCACTGGGACAGGGCCCTATGGCTACACCTTC CASTGTGPYGYTF
13 NA TRBJ1-2 NA TRBV7-2 TGTGCCAGCAGCTTTGGGGGGCGTGCGGGCTACACCTTC CASSFGGRAGYTF
13 NA TRBJ1-2 many TRBV20-1 TGCAGTGTTTATGGGGCAAGCCACTATGGCTACACCTTC CSVYGASHYGYTF
17 TRBD2 TRBJ2-1 many TRBV24-1 TGTGCCACCAGTGATTTGGGGAGCAGCGGGAGGAAGAATGAGCAGTTCTTC CATSDLGSSGRKNEQFF
17 NA TRBJ1-6 NA TRBV20-1 TGCAGTGCTAGAGATCAAAAACAGGGTTTGAGGAATTCACCCCTCCACTTT CSARDQKQGLRNSPLHF
18 TRBD2 TRBJ2-5 many TRBV7-2 TGTGCCAGCAGCCCCCGACCCGGTGGCGGGGGGGCCTGGGAGACCCAGTACTTC CASSPRPGGGGAWETQYF
15 NA TRBJ1-1 few TRBV27 TGTGCCAGCAGTCCTACCCGTAGGGGCCTCCAAGAAGCTTTCTTT CASSPTRRGLQEAFF
13 NA TRBJ2-1 few TRBV7-7 TGTGCTAGCAGCCTCCGGGAAAACAATGAGCAGTTCTTC CASSLRENNEQFF
14 NA TRBJ2-1 NA TRBV6-5 TGTGCCAGCAGTTACTCGCTAGGGTGGAATGAGCAGCTCTTC CASSYSLGWNEQLF
14 NA TRBJ2-3 NA TRBV9 TGTGCCGGCAGCGTAGATGGGGGCCCAGGTACGCAGTCTTTT CAGSVDGGPGTQSF
14 NA TRBJ2-7 NA TRBV5-4 TGTGCCAGCAGCGGAGGGACAGCCCCGGAGGAGCAGTACTTC CASSGGTAPEEQYF
11 NA TRBJ2-2 NA TRBV9 TGTGCCAGCAGGACAGCCGGGGAGCTGTTTTTT CASRTAGELFF
14 NA TRBJ2-1 NA TRBV7-2 TGTGCCAGCAGCGAACAGCAGGGGCGTAATGAGCAGTTCTTC CASSEQQGRNEQFF
14 TRBD2 TRBJ2-7 NA TRBV9 TGTGCCAGCAGCCCCCGACTAGCGGGCTACGAGCAGTACTTC CASSPRLAGYEQYF
14 TRBD2 TRBJ2-1 many TRBV20-1 TGCAGTGCTATGTGGACTAGCGGGAGGAATGAGCAGTTCTTC CSAMWTSGRNEQFF
14 TRBD2 TRBJ2-2 many TRBV30 TGTGCCTGGAGAACTAGCGGAGTTACCGGGGAGCTGTTTTTT CAWRTSGVTGELFF
14 TRBD2 TRBJ2-7 NA TRBV7-9 TGTGCCAGCAGCAGGACTAGCGGGAGTTACGAGCAGTACTTC CASSRTSGSYEQYF
17 TRBD1 TRBJ2-5 medium-sized TRBV20-1 TGCAGTGCCGCGACGGTATCGACAGGGGCTTTCCAAGAGACCCAGTACTTC CSAATVSTGAFQETQYF
14 NA TRBJ1-6 NA TRBV9 TGTGCCAGCAGCGTCGCAGGACAGTCTTCACCCCTCCACTTT CASSVAGQSSPLHF
14 NA TRBJ2-2 many TRBV19 TGTGCCAGTAGTTTGACCGCGAACACCGGGGAGCTGTTTTTT CASSLTANTGELFF
14 NA TRBJ2-3 many TRBV20-1 TGCAGTGCTAGAGATAGCCAGACCACAGATACGCAGTATTTT CSARDSQTTDTQYF
15 TRBD1 TRBJ2-3 many TRBV5-8 TGTGTCAGCAGCTTGGGGACAGGGGCAACAGATACGCAGTATTTT CVSSLGTGATDTQYF
16 NA TRBJ1-6 few TRBV7-9 TGTGCCAGCAGCTTTGGTCCAGACACCCGAATTTCACCCCTCCACTTT CASSFGPDTRISPLHF
16 TRBD1 TRBJ2-3 many TRBV20-1 TGCAGTGCTAGGCTGTGGGGACAGGGGAGCACAGATACGCAGTATTTT CSARLWGQGSTDTQYF
14 NA TRBJ2-5 many TRBV5-1 TGCGCCAGCAGCCAAGGACACCAAGGGGACACCCAGTACTTC CASSQGHQGDTQYF
19 TRBD2 TRBJ2-7 many TRBV6-6 TGTGCCAGCAGTCCACTTTTCGCCGGGACTAGCGGGGGATCGGGCGAGCAGTACTTC CASSPLFAGTSGGSGEQYF
13 NA TRBJ1-2 NA TRBV2 TGTGCCAGCAGTGCGGTCAGGGGCTATGGCTACACCTTC CASSAVRGYGYTF
15 TRBD2 TRBJ2-7 NA TRBV13 TGTGCCAGCAGCTTAGGTAGCGGGAACGCCTACGAGCAGTACTTC CASSLGSGNAYEQYF
14 NA TRBJ2-7 medium-sized TRBV12-3/TRBV12-4 TGTGCCAGCAGTTCGTGGGAGGTACCCTACGAGCAGTACTTC CASSSWEVPYEQYF
15 TRBD2 TRBJ2-7 medium-sized TRBV7-2 TGTGCCAGCAGCTTAGGGACTAGCGGGGGAAACGAGCAGTACTTC CASSLGTSGGNEQYF
16 NA TRBJ1-2 medium-sized TRBV6-1 TGTGCCAGCAGTGGTTCGTGGGGGCGTAACGACTATGGCTACACCTTC CASSGSWGRNDYGYTF
17 TRBD1 TRBJ1-6 many TRBV6-5 TGTGCCAGCAGTTGGGGACAGGGAGGAGGCTATAATTCACCCCTCCACTTT CASSWGQGGGYNSPLHF
19 TRBD2 TRBJ2-2 NA TRBV5-1 TGCGCCAGCAGCTTGGGTCCGGGACTAGCGGGAGTAGTAAACGGGGAGCTGTTTTTT CASSLGPGLAGVVNGELFF
13 NA TRBJ1-1 many TRBV11-2 TGTGCCAGCAGCACCCAGGGACGGACTGAAGCTTTCTTT CASSTQGRTEAFF
16 TRBD2 TRBJ2-5 NA TRBV7-9 TGTGCCAGCAGCTTAGAGGCTGGGGGGGTAGGAGAGACCCAGTACTTC CASSLEAGGVGETQYF
15 TRBD1 TRBJ1-6 NA TRBV5-5 TGTGCCAGCAGCTTGGGGGGACAGGGGAATTCACCCCTCCACTTT CASSLGGQGNSPLHF
15 NA TRBJ2-7 NA TRBV20-1 TGCAGTGCTCTGACCTTGGACCGAAGCTCCTACGAGCAGTACTTC CSALTLDRSSYEQYF
15 TRBD2 TRBJ2-7 NA TRBV7-8 TGTGCCAGCAGCTTTCCGGGACTAGCAGGCTACGAGCAGTACTTC CASSFPGLAGYEQYF
14 NA TRBJ2-1 medium-sized TRBV6-1 TGTGCCAGCAGTTCTATGCAGGGTTACAATGAGCAGTTCTTC CASSSMQGYNEQFF
13 NA TRBJ2-1 NA TRBV7-7 TGTGCTAGCAGTCCTGGACTAAACAATGAGCAGTTCTTC CASSPGLNNEQFF
16 NA TRBJ2-2 few TRBV20-1 TGCAGTGCTAGGAATTACGGGGAACCGGGGACCGGGGAGCTGTTTTTT CSARNYGEPGTGELFF
13 NA TRBJ2-5 NA TRBV2 TGTGCCAGCAGTGAAATAGTGCGGGAGACCCAGTACTTC CASSEIVRETQYF
15 NA TRBJ1-2 NA TRBV5-1 TGCGCCAGCAGCTTGGAGGGAAGAGTTAACTATGGCTACACCTTC CASSLEGRVNYGYTF
13 NA TRBJ2-1 NA TRBV29-1 TGCAGCGGCGAGGGACCAACGCCGAATGAGCAGTTTTTC CSGEGPTPNEQFF
14 NA TRBJ2-1 medium-sized TRBV7-9 TGTGCCAGCAGCCCCATCGGTTCCTACAATGAGCAGTTCTTC CASSPIGSYNEQFF